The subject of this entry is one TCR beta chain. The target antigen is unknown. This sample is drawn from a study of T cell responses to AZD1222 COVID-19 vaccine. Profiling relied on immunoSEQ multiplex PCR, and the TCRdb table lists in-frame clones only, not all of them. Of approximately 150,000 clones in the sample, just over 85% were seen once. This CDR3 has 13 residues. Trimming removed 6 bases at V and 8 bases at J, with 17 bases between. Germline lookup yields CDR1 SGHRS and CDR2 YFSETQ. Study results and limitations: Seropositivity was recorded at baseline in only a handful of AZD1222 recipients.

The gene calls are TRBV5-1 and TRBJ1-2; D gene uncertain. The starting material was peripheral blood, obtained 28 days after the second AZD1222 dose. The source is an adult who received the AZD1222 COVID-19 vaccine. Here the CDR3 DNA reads TGCGCCAGCAACGCGGACCCTTCCTTGGGCTACACCTTC. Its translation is CASNADPSLGYTF.